These T cell receptor beta chains were read from a single sample in a study of high-grade serous ovarian cancer treatment subgroups. Sequencing was performed with immunoSEQ multiplex PCR; in TCRdb, only in-frame clones are kept and a portion is missing. The sample lists 30,000 to 40,000 clones, about 79% occurring once. Specimen: tumor tissue. The receptors derive from a human donor with high-grade serous ovarian cancer. Each CDR3 is given with its conserved first and last residue.

V gene,J gene,CDR3 protein
TRBV4-3,TRBJ1-5,CASSQDGQAPQPQHF
TRBV30,TRBJ1-5,CAWSVPGQGESNQPQHF
TRBV14,TRBJ2-2,CASSQVRAGELFF
TRBV7-9,TRBJ2-2,CASSLLSGIDTGELFF
TRBV5-1,TRBJ2-3,CASSLRTPRSTDTQYF
TRBV30,TRBJ2-5,CAWTQTSGSHQETQYF
TRBV28,TRBJ1-1,CASSLTVNTEAFF
TRBV6-5,TRBJ2-5,CASGKWTHGTQYF
TRBV7-3,TRBJ2-1,CASSSRGVPSYNEQFF
TRBV28,TRBJ1-1,CASLYREFTMNTEAFF
TRBV7-2,TRBJ2-2,CASSEQPLRAGEATGELFF
TRBV6-6,TRBJ2-7,CASSTGASGHPEEQYF
TRBV7-9,TRBJ1-2,CASSLHGSEYGYTF
TRBV11-2,TRBJ2-3,CASSLSSGKITDTQYF
TRBV30,TRBJ2-1,CAWTRSSYNEQFF
TRBV10-1,TRBJ1-2,CASSPGGNNGYTF
TRBV9,TRBJ2-2,CASSVFREWGVEHTGELFF
TRBV5-6,TRBJ2-3,CASSLGGGGDTQYF
TRBV10-3,TRBJ2-1,CAIQKGNEQFF
TRBV5-1,TRBJ2-7,CASRSDEGGSVYEQYF
TRBV10-2,TRBJ1-2,CASSLRGYGYTF
TRBV5-1,TRBJ2-7,CASSYRTGVDEQYF
TRBV20-1,TRBJ2-7,CSASEREEQYF
TRBV7-9,TRBJ2-7,CASSYLAGYEQYF
TRBV11-3,TRBJ2-7,CASSPGGGKQYF
TRBV15,TRBJ2-3,CATSREGSDTQYF
TRBV12-5,TRBJ2-1,CASGLGSGRDNEQFF
TRBV7-2,TRBJ1-5,CASSSSTGKNQPQHF
TRBV28,TRBJ2-6,CASSSTGGPCSGANVLTF
TRBV5-1,TRBJ2-6,CASRDRASGANVLTF
TRBV19,TRBJ1-1,CASQGQVITEAFF
TRBV5-4,TRBJ1-4,CASSSDRGNEKLFF
TRBV10-3,TRBJ2-1,CAISQALYNEQFF
TRBV4-2,TRBJ1-2,CASSQTAGQGLGYTF
TRBV6-5,TRBJ1-1,CASSLQGTTEAFF
TRBV5-6,TRBJ2-5,CASSFRGVRAQETQYF
TRBV19,TRBJ2-3,CASSPPPGSTDTQYF
TRBV2,TRBJ2-4,CASSEAITGTRNIQYF
TRBV2,TRBJ2-1,CATTRDRNRYNEQFF
TRBV12-5,TRBJ2-1,CASASGQGLGNEQFF
TRBV11-3,TRBJ2-1,CASSLRGSIYNEQFF
TRBV30,TRBJ2-1,CAWKGGGNEQFF
TRBV19,TRBJ1-4,CASSRGGKLFF
TRBV7-3,TRBJ2-5,CASSLNHRETQYF
TRBV11-2,TRBJ2-7,CASSPGLVITYEQYF
TRBV11-2,TRBJ2-5,CASSLSAETQYF
TRBV9,TRBJ1-1,CASSPYGIRTEAFF
TRBV7-9,TRBJ1-4,CASSFPGPTNEKLFF
TRBV15,TRBJ2-5,CATSGQGRGETQYF
TRBV18,TRBJ1-5,CASSPGQGANQPQHF
TRBV28,TRBJ1-4,CASSRTVLNEKLFF
TRBV7-7,TRBJ2-5,CASSQRDRVGETQYF
TRBV6-6,TRBJ1-1,CASGESGRNTEAFF
TRBV29-1,TRBJ1-3,CSVVQGGGNTIYF